A selection of T cell receptor beta chains follows, all from one sample in a study of T cells after yellow fever vaccination. Each CDR3 protein gets one entry after TCRdb re-called the 5' RACE reads with MiXCR. Of some 350,000 distinct CDR3 sequences in the sample, under 5% were seen once. Source: PBMCs, taken 5 days after the yellow fever booster vaccination. The receptor set was obtained from a man younger than 35 who received the YFV17D yellow fever vaccine. CDR3s include the opening cysteine and the closing phenylalanine or tryptophan. The D gene is left open where the match is weak. The size entry is marked missing in some rows and otherwise reads once, few, many or a size class.

CDR3 protein: CASSSFLGEQFF
CDR3 DNA: TGCGCCAGCAGCTCCTTCTTGGGTGAGCAGTTCTTC
J gene: TRBJ2-1
V gene: TRBV5-1
clone size: many
D gene: NA

CDR3 protein: CSARPDTGFSDIQYF
CDR3 DNA: TGCAGTGCTAGACCCGATACAGGGTTCAGTGACATTCAGTACTTC
J gene: TRBJ2-4
V gene: TRBV20-1
clone size: once
D gene: NA

CDR3 protein: CASSGTSGAYNEQFF
CDR3 DNA: TGTGCCAGCAGCGGGACTAGCGGGGCCTACAATGAGCAGTTCTTC
J gene: TRBJ2-1
V gene: TRBV7-2
clone size: once
D gene: TRBD2

CDR3 protein: CASSQDVGRGQETQYF
CDR3 DNA: TGCGCCAGCAGCCAAGATGTGGGGAGGGGACAAGAGACCCAGTACTTC
J gene: TRBJ2-5
V gene: TRBV4-3
clone size: few
D gene: TRBD2

CDR3 protein: CASSLGPASSYEQYF
CDR3 DNA: TGCGCCAGCAGCTTAGGACCGGCAAGCTCCTACGAGCAGTACTTC
J gene: TRBJ2-7
V gene: TRBV5-1
clone size: many
D gene: NA

CDR3 protein: CAISESPEDGYTF
CDR3 DNA: TGTGCCATCAGTGAGTCTCCAGAAGATGGCTACACCTTC
J gene: TRBJ1-2
V gene: TRBV10-3
clone size: NA
D gene: NA

CDR3 protein: CASSQARSGTQYF
CDR3 DNA: TGCGCCAGCAGCCAAGCTCGGTCCGGGACCCAGTACTTC
J gene: TRBJ2-5
V gene: TRBV4-3
clone size: few
D gene: NA

CDR3 protein: CASSLDAMGSPLHF
CDR3 DNA: TGTGCCAGCAGTTTGGACGCTATGGGGTCACCCCTCCACTTT
J gene: TRBJ1-6
V gene: TRBV6-4
clone size: few
D gene: NA

CDR3 protein: CASTWHGQQGTQYF
CDR3 DNA: TGCGCCAGCACGTGGCATGGCCAACAGGGAACGCAGTATTTT
J gene: TRBJ2-3
V gene: TRBV5-1
clone size: few
D gene: NA

CDR3 protein: CASSYSVNTGELFF
CDR3 DNA: TGTGCCAGCAGTTACTCAGTGAACACCGGGGAGCTGTTTTTT
J gene: TRBJ2-2
V gene: TRBV6-6
clone size: NA
D gene: NA

CDR3 protein: CASNPGTWYNGYTF
CDR3 DNA: TGTGCCAGCAATCCCGGGACATGGTACAATGGCTACACCTTC
J gene: TRBJ1-2
V gene: TRBV6-1
clone size: few
D gene: NA